The TCR beta chain under discussion was sequenced for a study of shared T cell receptors in the human thymus (dated by TCRdb to the early 2020s). General notes on the study: The study investigated the way shared, self-reactive T-cell receptor alpha chains are produced in the human thymus.

A word on this clone: The antigen this receptor binds is unknown. Base-call qualities are not available, and no considerably larger clone is one nucleotide away.

The protocol used for the library was the immunoSEQ multiplex PCR assay. What TCRdb holds here is the immuneACCESS table cut down to in-frame rearrangements. Part of the clones is not present; checked against another copy, under half of the missing clones reflect an unresolved V gene, and the others are unexplained. The sample records fewer than 700,000 clones, roughly 88% of which are singletons. The leading ten clones occupy 0.01% of the sample. Relative to germline, V is missing 5 bases and J is missing 5 bases, with 7 bases of the junction outside any gene match. Looking up the germline V gene (reference sequence) yields CDR1 MNHEY and CDR2 SMNVEV. The CDR3 starts with the cysteine, ends with the phenylalanine, and has 14 residues. CDR3 DNA only is kept here, 42 bases in frame from base 1. The sample also formed part of further work on human thymus T cells. The other study reports the following: Immunologically healthy infants undergoing open corrective cardiac surgery for congenital heart defects in Finland were used as donors. Thymus tissue was obtained as surgical resects removed during corrective cardiac surgery. V and J gene segment usage appeared biased in both thymic and peripheral blood repertoires. The related research reported highly overlapping thymic TCR repertoires among unrelated individuals. The study described the TCR alpha and beta repertoires in about eight infant thymus samples and a few matching peripheral blood samples. The infant donors were roughly 7 to 250 days old, and the cohort included five to seven males and a couple of females. Thymocytes were mechanically released from the tissue and were stored as pellets of about 9.5-33 million cells at -70 degrees C. Genomic DNA was extracted from frozen cell pellets with a QIAsymphony instrument. The immunoSEQ multiplex PCR assay was used to amplify the TCRB and TCRAD loci from a standardized amount of quality-controlled genomic DNA. The V(D)J region was spanned by amplicons of a length sufficient to cover the CDR3 and to identify V and J genes. The commercial immunoSEQ service was used to sequence amplicons on an Illumina platform. Primer bias and sequencing errors were corrected using previously described methods, and TCRAD and TCRB definitions followed the IMGT database. immunoSEQ Analyzer 3.0 and VDJTools were used for repertoire analysis, which covered basic statistics, V/J segment usage, diversity estimates, rarefaction and pairwise overlap. Diversity was estimated with Chao1, ChaoE, Efron-Thisted, Shannon and inverse Simpson indices, and also on datasets down-sampled to the smallest sample. Repertoire overlap used strict matching of CDR3 nucleotide sequence, V gene and J gene, with Jaccard-based multidimensional scaling clustering. Thymus samples yielded on average around 810,000 unique TCRB clonotypes, compared with around 84,000 from blood samples.

Sequences were obtained from thymocytes. The receptor was derived from a boy younger than two with a congenital heart defect. Donor details come from another sample of the same person, matched by shared clones. This chain is built from TRBV27 and TRBJ2-5; TRBD1 fits 8 bases in the junction. CDR3 region: CASSTQGARETQYF. The sequenced DNA is TGTGCCAGCAGTACCCAGGGGGCGCGGGAGACCCAGTACTTC.